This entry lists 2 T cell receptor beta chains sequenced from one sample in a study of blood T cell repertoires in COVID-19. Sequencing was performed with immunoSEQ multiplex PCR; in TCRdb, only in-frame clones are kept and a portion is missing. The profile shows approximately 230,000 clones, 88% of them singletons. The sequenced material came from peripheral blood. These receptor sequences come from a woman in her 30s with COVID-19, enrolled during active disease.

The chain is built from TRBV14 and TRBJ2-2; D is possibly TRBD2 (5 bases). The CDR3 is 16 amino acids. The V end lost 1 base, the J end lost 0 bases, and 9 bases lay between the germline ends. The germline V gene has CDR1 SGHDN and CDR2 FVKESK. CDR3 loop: CASSQARAANTGELFF. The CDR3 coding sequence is TGTGCCAGCAGCCAAGCTAGAGCGGCGAACACCGGGGAGCTGTTTTTT.

The CDR3 region has the DNA TGTGCCAGCCGCACAGGGAGATCAGGCAACATTCAGTACTTC. The encoded protein is CASRTGRSGNIQYF. The chain uses TRBV27 and TRBJ2-4, with a possible D match to TRBD1 (6 bases). Trimming shortened V by 8 bases and J by 7 bases, and 18 bases separated the two germline ends. The CDR3 consists of 14 residues. From germline, CDR1 is MNHEY and CDR2 SMNVEV (reference sequence).